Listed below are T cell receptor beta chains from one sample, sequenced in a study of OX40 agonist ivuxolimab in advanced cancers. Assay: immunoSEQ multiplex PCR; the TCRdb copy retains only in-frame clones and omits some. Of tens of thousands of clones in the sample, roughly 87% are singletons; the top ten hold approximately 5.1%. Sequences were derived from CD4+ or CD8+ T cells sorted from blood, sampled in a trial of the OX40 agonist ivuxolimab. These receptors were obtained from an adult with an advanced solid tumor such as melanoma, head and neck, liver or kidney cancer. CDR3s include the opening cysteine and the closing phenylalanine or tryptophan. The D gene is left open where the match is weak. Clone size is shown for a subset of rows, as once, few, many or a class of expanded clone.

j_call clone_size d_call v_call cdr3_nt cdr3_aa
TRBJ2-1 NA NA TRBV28 TGTGCCAGCAGTTTATTGGGGCAGACCTACAATGAGCAGTTCTTC CASSLLGQTYNEQFF
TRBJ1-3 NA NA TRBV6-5 TGTGCCAGCAGTTACTCCGCGACTGGAAACACCATATATTTT CASSYSATGNTIYF
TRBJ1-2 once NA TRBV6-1 TGTGCCAGCACTTGGACGGCATCATTAGGGGCGTACACCTTC CASTWTASLGAYTF
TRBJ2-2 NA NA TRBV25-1 TGTGCCAGCAGTGAATATGGGAAATCCGGGGAGCTGTTTTTT CASSEYGKSGELFF
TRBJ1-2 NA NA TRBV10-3 TGTGCCATCAGTGATAGTAACTATGGCTACACCTTC CAISDSNYGYTF
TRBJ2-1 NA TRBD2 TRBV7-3 TGTGCCAGCAGCCGGACTAGCGGGAGTTATGGGGATGAGCAGTTCTTC CASSRTSGSYGDEQFF
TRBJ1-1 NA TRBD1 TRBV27 TGTGCCAGCAGTCCTGGGACAGGGGGGGGCACTGAAGCTTTCTTT CASSPGTGGGTEAFF
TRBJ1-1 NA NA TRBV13 TGTGCCAGCAGCTTAACAGTCTCGAACACTGAAGCTTTCTTT CASSLTVSNTEAFF
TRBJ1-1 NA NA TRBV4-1 TGCGCCAGCAGCCAGTGGGGGGACACTGAAGCTTTCTTT CASSQWGDTEAFF
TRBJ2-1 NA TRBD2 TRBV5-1 TGCGCCAGCAGCCCCACTAGCGGGGGGGCCCGGGAGCAGTTCTTC CASSPTSGGAREQFF
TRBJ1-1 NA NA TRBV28 TGTGCCAGCAGTTTACACCCTACACTGAACACTGAAGCTTTCTTT CASSLHPTLNTEAFF
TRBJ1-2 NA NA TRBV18 TGTGCCAGCTCACCATTGGGGCAGGTAGTCTATGGCTACACCTTC CASSPLGQVVYGYTF
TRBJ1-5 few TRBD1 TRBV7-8 TGTGCCAGCAGCATACAGGGGAGTCAGCCCCAGCATTTT CASSIQGSQPQHF
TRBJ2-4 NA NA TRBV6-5 TGTGCCAGCAGTTACGTTGGGGGTCTAGCCAAAAACATTCAGTACTTC CASSYVGGLAKNIQYF
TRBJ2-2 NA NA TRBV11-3 TGTGCCAGCAGCTTAGACAGTAACACCGGGGAGCTGTTTTTT CASSLDSNTGELFF
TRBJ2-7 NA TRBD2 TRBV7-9 TGTGCCAGCAGCCCAACTCCCGGGAGGACAATCCTTTACGAGCAGTACTTC CASSPTPGRTILYEQYF
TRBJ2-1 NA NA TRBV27 TGTGCCAGCAGTCCCCGGGCCGTGGGGACTTACAATGAGCAGTTCTTC CASSPRAVGTYNEQFF
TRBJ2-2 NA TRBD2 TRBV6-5 TGTGCCAGCAGTTACGGGACTAGTCCGCGCACCGGGGAGCTGTTTTTT CASSYGTSPRTGELFF
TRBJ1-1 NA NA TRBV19 TGTGCCAGTAGTATCCCACGGGGGGTGAGCCCTGAAGCTTTCTTT CASSIPRGVSPEAFF
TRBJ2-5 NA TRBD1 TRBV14 TGTGCCAGCAGCCAACTACAGGGGATCCCCCAAGAGACCCAGTACTTC CASSQLQGIPQETQYF
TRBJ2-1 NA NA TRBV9 TGTGCCAGCAGCGAGGGTCTAGCGAACTACAATGAGCAGTTCTTC CASSEGLANYNEQFF
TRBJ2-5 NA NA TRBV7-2 TGTGCCAGCAGCTTAGCAGGGGCTAGCCAAGAGACCCAGTACTTC CASSLAGASQETQYF
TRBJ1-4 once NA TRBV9 TGTGCCAGCAGCGTAGCGGGAGGCAACAGGGCAACTAATGAAAAACTGTTTTTT CASSVAGGNRATNEKLFF
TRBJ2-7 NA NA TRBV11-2 TGTGCCAGCAGCACAATCCGGGACTCCTCCTACGAGCAGTACTTC CASSTIRDSSYEQYF
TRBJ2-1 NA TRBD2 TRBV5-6 TGTGCCAGCAGCGCTATGACTAGCGGGGAATACAATGAGCAGTTCTTC CASSAMTSGEYNEQFF
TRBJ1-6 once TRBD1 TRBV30 TGTGCCTGGAGTCCAACCACAGGGGGCAATTCACCCCTCCACTTT CAWSPTTGGNSPLHF
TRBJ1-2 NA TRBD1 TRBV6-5 TGTGCCAGCAGTATGACAGGGTCTAACTATGGCTACACCTTC CASSMTGSNYGYTF
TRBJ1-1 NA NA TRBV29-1 TGCAGCGCCTCCGGAGAAGGGAACACTGAAGCTTTCTTT CSASGEGNTEAFF
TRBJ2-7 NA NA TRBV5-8 TGTGCCAGCAGCTACATATCCGGGACCTCCTACGAGCAGTACTTC CASSYISGTSYEQYF
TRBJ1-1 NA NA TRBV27 TGTGCCAGCAGGGGCCCAGCTATACCCACTGAAGCTTTCTTT CASRGPAIPTEAFF
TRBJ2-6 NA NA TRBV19 TGTGCCAGCGGCCTTGGTCGCTTTGGGGCCAACGTCCTGACTTTC CASGLGRFGANVLTF
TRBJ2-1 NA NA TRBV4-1 TGCGCCAGCAGCCAAAGCAGGGTTCGGGATGAGCAGTTCTTC CASSQSRVRDEQFF
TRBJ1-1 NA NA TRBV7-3 TGTGCCAGCAGCTTAAGGCCGGGCCCCCGGGGTGGCACTGAAGCTTTCTTT CASSLRPGPRGGTEAFF
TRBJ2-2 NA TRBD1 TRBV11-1 TGTGCCAGCAGCCTACGGACAGGGGCCGGGGAGCTGTTTTTT CASSLRTGAGELFF
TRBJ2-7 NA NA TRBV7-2 TGTGCCAGCAGAGAGGGTCGGGGTGAGCAGTACTTC CASREGRGEQYF
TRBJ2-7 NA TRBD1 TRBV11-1 TGTGCCAGCAGCTTCGGACAGGGGGCTACAAACGAGCAGTACTTC CASSFGQGATNEQYF
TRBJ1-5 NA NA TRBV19 TGTGCCAGTAGTTTCGGGTTCAATCAGCCCCAGCATTTT CASSFGFNQPQHF
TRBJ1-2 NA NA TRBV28 TGTGCCAGCAGTTTACCAGGGGATGGCTACACCTTC CASSLPGDGYTF
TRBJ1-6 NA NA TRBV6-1 TGTGCCAGCACCCTGGGTCTAGGTTGGGGTTCACCCCTCCACTTT CASTLGLGWGSPLHF
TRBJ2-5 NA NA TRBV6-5 TGTGCCAGCAGGTCGGTGGCGACGGAGACCCAGTACTTC CASRSVATETQYF
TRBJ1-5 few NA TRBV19 TGTGCCAGTGTCCGGGATAGCAATCAGCCCCAGCATTTT CASVRDSNQPQHF